These 22 T cell receptor beta chains originate from one sample sequenced in a study of cytomegalovirus exposure and HLA in healthy donors. The primer mix had 60 Vbeta and 13 Jbeta primers. TCRdb keeps only in-frame clones here, not all; method: immunoSEQ multiplex PCR. Of 85,000 to 130,000 clones detected, roughly 82% appear once; the ten largest clones hold less than 2%. The sample was PBMCs. Receptors originate from a man in his forties or fifties in good health and CMV-seronegative.

The rearrangement joins TRBV6-5 to TRBJ2-3, with D hard to call. Trimming left V 2 bases short and J 0 bases short, with 12 bases between. Per germline, CDR1 MNHEY and CDR2 SVGAGI. The CDR3 runs to 16 residues. CDR3 loop: CASSYRYLESTDTQYF. The DNA for the CDR3 is TGTGCCAGCAGTTACCGGTATCTAGAAAGCACAGATACGCAGTATTTT.

The CDR3 nucleotides read TGTGCCAGCAGTGAATTGGACTTGCAGTACGTC. It encodes CASSELDLQYV. The chain recombines TRBV6-1 with TRBJ2-7; maybe TRBD2 (5 bases). The V gene's germline CDR1 is MNHNS and CDR2 SASEGT. Trimming removed 2 bases from V and 9 bases from J, with 8 bases in between. The CDR3 has 11 amino acids.

The chain has TRBV27 and TRBJ2-5; D gene uncertain. Germline V gene sequence: CDR1 MNHEY, CDR2 SMNVEV (reference sequence). The ends were cut back, 7 bases at V and 4 bases at J, with 7 bases in the middle. The CDR3 extends over 11 amino acids. The CDR3 here is CASKTGETQYF. The CDR3 DNA sequence: TGTGCCAGCAAGACGGGAGAGACCCAGTACTTC.

CDR3 residues: CASSPPGQGADTEAFF. CDR3 nucleotides: TGTGCCAGCAGCCCCCCGGGACAGGGGGCGGACACTGAAGCTTTCTTT. This sequence joins TRBV13 and TRBJ1-1; 12 bases map to TRBD1. The junction had 7 bases not matched to a gene; V was cut back by 5 bases and J by 3 bases. Germline lookup yields CDR1 PRHDT and CDR2 FYEKMQ (reference sequence). The CDR3 totals 16 residues.

V usage is TRBV6-1 and J usage is TRBJ1-6; TRBD1 aligns across 7 bases. Trimming cost V 4 bases and J 8 bases; bases outside gene matches: 8. The CDR3 has 15 residues. Per germline, CDR1 MNHNS and CDR2 SASEGT. CDR3 nucleotides: TGTGCCAGCAGTGGACAGGGTTCGAGAGATTCACCCCTCCACTTT. The encoded protein is CASSGQGSRDSPLHF.

J is TRBJ1-5 and V is TRBV19; no definite D call. In germline, CDR1 is LNHDA, CDR2 SQIVND (reference sequence). V lost 3 bases and J 7 bases, leaving 10 bases between the germline ends. The CDR3 is 13 residues long. CDR3 in amino acids: CASSIRVKQPQHF. CDR3 bases: TGTGCCAGTAGTATTCGGGTTAAGCAGCCCCAGCATTTT. The full variable domain, in which reference TRBV19 and TRBJ1-5 provide the parts outside the CDR3, is DGGITQSPKYLFRKEGQNVTLSCEQNLNHDAMYWYRQDPGQGLRLIYYSQIVNDFQKGDIAEGYSVSREKKESFPLTVTSAQKNPTAFYLCASSIRVKQPQHFGDGTRLSIL.

As to this clone: The same CDR3 is also encoded by other DNA sequences in this sample. The genes are TRBV9 and TRBJ1-3, with 10 bases identical to TRBD1. V dropped 4 bases and J dropped 3; count of bases not matched to a gene: 7. This CDR3 spans 16 amino acids. Germline CDR1 SGDLS, CDR2 YYNGEE. As DNA, the CDR3 is TGTGCCAGCAGCCCACGACAGGGGGCTAGTGGAAACACCATATATTTT. It is translated as CASSPRQGASGNTIYF.

The rearrangement uses TRBV5-4 and TRBJ2-1; 8 bases fit TRBD2. V shed 2 bases, J shed 1 base, and the junction held 2 bases outside the gene matches. Germline CDR1 is SGHNT and CDR2 is YYREEE (reference sequence). The CDR3 runs 15 residues. The CDR3 DNA reads as TGTGCCAGCAGCTTACCGGGGGGGTCCTACAATGAGCAGTTCTTC. This translates into CASSLPGGSYNEQFF.

The V and J genes are TRBV5-1 and TRBJ2-3; 8 bases are a match to TRBD1. Germline CDR1 is SGHRS and CDR2 is YFSETQ. The CDR3 spans 14 residues. Unmatched junction bases numbered 1, after V lost 0 bases and J lost 4 bases. The CDR3 protein is CASSLGQGPDTQYF. CDR3 coding DNA: TGCGCCAGCAGCTTGGGACAGGGGCCAGATACGCAGTATTTT. Full variable domain (rest looked up from reference TRBV5-1 and TRBJ2-3): KAGVTQTPRYLIKTRGQQVTLSCSPISGHRSVSWYQQTPGQGLQFLFEYFSETQRNKGNFPGRFSGRQFSNSRSEMNVSTLELGDSALYLCASSLGQGPDTQYFGPGTRLTVL.

The genes are TRBV5-8 and TRBJ1-3; D unresolved. Trimming took 2 bases from V and 3 from J, leaving 12 bases between them. The CDR3 runs 15 residues. CDR1 SGHTS and CDR2 YDEGEE come from the germline V gene. The CDR3 region is CASSFGWEVGNTIYF. CDR3 coding DNA: TGTGCCAGCAGCTTCGGGTGGGAGGTTGGAAACACCATATATTTT.

The chain combines TRBV5-4 with TRBJ1-4; the D gene is possibly TRBD1 (6 bases). This CDR3 spans 14 amino acids. Deletions cut 0 bases from V and 4 bases from J, with 7 bases between. From germline, CDR1 is SGHNT and CDR2 YYREEE (reference sequence). CDR3 residues: CASSLEQGNEKLFF. CDR3 DNA: TGTGCCAGCAGCTTGGAACAGGGTAATGAAAAACTGTTTTTT.

The genes are TRBV10-3 and TRBJ1-1; D remains unclear. The V end was cut by 6 bases, the J end by 3 bases, with 11 bases between. The CDR3 loop spans 13 amino acids. In germline, CDR1 is ENHRY, CDR2 SYGVKD. The CDR3 region is CAISPGGDTEAFF. In DNA, the CDR3 is TGTGCCATCAGCCCCGGCGGTGACACTGAAGCTTTCTTT.

V usage is TRBV2 and J usage is TRBJ2-3; 9 bases match TRBD1. V lost 8 bases, J lost 2 bases, and 11 bases stayed unmatched. CDR3 size: 16 residues. The V gene's germline CDR1 is SNHLY and CDR2 FYNNEI. The CDR3 DNA reads TGTGCCAGCTCAAGGACAGGGGTCCGACCCACAGATACGCAGTATTTT. Protein sequence: CASSRTGVRPTDTQYF.

The chain employs TRBV4-2 and TRBJ1-5, with TRBD1 identical over 10 bases. This CDR3 has 19 amino acids. The V and J ends lost 4 bases and 0 bases, in that order; junction bases with no gene match: 12. Per the germline V gene, CDR1 is LGHNA and CDR2 is YNFKEQ. Here the CDR3 DNA reads TGTGCCAGCAGCCCTAACACCTACAGGGACAGGGGTAGCAATCAGCCCCAGCATTTT. It codes for CASSPNTYRDRGSNQPQHF.

The V and J genes are TRBV29-1 and TRBJ2-7; 7 nucleotides match TRBD1. Germline V lookup: CDR1 SQVTM, CDR2 ANQGSEA. V dropped 6 bases and J dropped 5; count of bases not matched to a gene: 10. CDR3 size: 13 residues. The CDR3 spells CSVLEQGRNEQYV. In DNA form, the CDR3 reads TGCAGCGTCTTGGAACAGGGGCGCAACGAGCAGTACGTC.

The genes are TRBV9 and TRBJ1-1; no clear D gene. This CDR3 has 14 residues. The ends were cut back, 0 bases at V and 4 bases at J, with 10 bases in the middle. CDR1 and CDR2 from the germline V gene are SGDLS and YYNGEE. This CDR3 is CASSVAVRGTEAFF. CDR3 DNA sequence: TGTGCCAGCAGCGTAGCTGTCAGAGGCACTGAAGCTTTCTTT.

The genes are TRBV19 and TRBJ1-5; TRBD1 matches 8 bases. Germline V gene data show CDR1 as LNHDA and CDR2 as SQIVND (reference sequence). With 7 bases clipped from V and 3 bases from J, the junction kept 8 bases outside the gene matches. The CDR3 contains 15 residues. CDR3 DNA: TGTGCCAGTAAAGGAGCACAGGGGGACAATCAGCCCCAGCATTTT. Its protein is CASKGAQGDNQPQHF.

In its sample, this clone was seen once. This rearrangement joins TRBV10-3 to TRBJ2-6; 9 nucleotides align to TRBD1. Germline CDR1 and CDR2: ENHRY and SYGVKD. This CDR3 is 16 amino acids long. V trimming: 10 bases; J trimming: 2 bases; junction bases outside the gene matches: 9. Here the CDR3 DNA reads TGTGCCACCACAGGGGGCAGGGGCGCTGGGGCCAACGTCCTGACTTTC. This gives the protein CATTGGRGAGANVLTF.

The V call is TRBV5-4, the J call TRBJ1-4, with D tentatively TRBD1 (6 bases). With 4 bases removed from V and 6 bases from J, the gap between germline ends came to 13 bases. Germline assignment: CDR1 SGHNT and CDR2 YYREEE (reference sequence). The length of the CDR3 is 14 residues. The CDR3 DNA follows: TGTGCCAGCAGCGTACAGGGTATGGATGAAAAACTGTTTTTT. As protein: CASSVQGMDEKLFF.

This chain connects TRBV7-2 to TRBJ2-1; no definite D call. This CDR3 comprises 14 residues. Germline V gene sequence: CDR1 SGHTA, CDR2 FQGNSA. V lost 4 bases, J lost 0 bases, and 7 bases lay in between. Here the CDR3 reads CASSSASSYNEQFF. CDR3 sequence (DNA): TGTGCCAGCAGCTCAGCCTCCTCCTACAATGAGCAGTTCTTC.

This chain uses TRBV18 with TRBJ1-2; tentatively, D is TRBD1 (6 bases). The V end was cut by 0 bases, the J end by 3 bases, with 8 bases between. Germline CDR1 is KGHSH and CDR2 is LQKENI. This CDR3 is built from 14 residues. For the CDR3, the DNA is TGTGCCAGCTCACCACCAGGGGGAGACTATGGCTACACCTTC. It translates to CASSPPGGDYGYTF.

The chain carries TRBV5-4 and TRBJ1-2; 9 bases fit TRBD1. The CDR3 is 16 amino acids. Germline V gene lookup returns CDR1 SGHNT and CDR2 YYREEE (reference sequence). Germline trimming cut 0 bases from V and 3 bases from J; bases unmatched to any gene: 6. The CDR3 spells CASSLATGGIDYGYTF. CDR3 nucleotides: TGTGCCAGCAGCTTGGCCACAGGGGGCATTGACTATGGCTACACCTTC.